The sequence of this T cell receptor beta chain was determined in a study of PD-1 blockade in classical Hodgkin lymphoma. Study results and limitations: Patients with a complete response exhibited baseline diversity comparable to newly diagnosed patients.

Brentuximab vedotin exposure varied among the patients, all of whom had relapsed after autologous stem cell transplantation. V dropped 0 bases and J dropped 4 bases, with 16 bases sitting between them. This CDR3 is 17 amino acids long. The germline V gene has CDR1 SEHNR and CDR2 FQNEAQ (reference sequence). This clone was seen more than once but under ten times. The antigen is unknown. Method: immunoSEQ multiplex PCR; TCRdb's copy keeps in-frame clones and lacks some. The table records more than 40,000 clones, approximately 72% of them present only once. Specimen: peripheral blood mononuclear cells (PBMCs), collected before the second cycle of nivolumab. This chain connects TRBV7-9 to TRBJ1-5; D ambiguous. This clonotype was obtained from a human donor with classical Hodgkin lymphoma. In DNA form, the CDR3 reads TGTGCCAGCAGCTTAGCCGAGAGACACGACTTTAATCAGCCCCAGCATTTT. The encoded protein is CASSLAERHDFNQPQHF.